The clone carrying this TCR beta chain was detected many times. The library put unique molecular identifiers onto individual cDNA molecules. TCRdb passed the RACE reads through MiXCR, listing each CDR3 protein once. Among around 130,000 distinct CDR3 sequences listed, approximately 10% were seen once. This sample's time point: healthy volunteer bleed at 2 weeks. Unfractionated whole blood was the source from which total RNA was extracted. This sample is part of a study of human T cells and chemical hapten exposure. Germline loops: CDR1 MNHEY, CDR2 SVGAGI. There are 17 residues in the CDR3. The V segment lost 8 bases and the J segment 1 base; nucleotides outside the gene matches: 12.

Sequenced: whole blood. The rearrangement joins TRBV6-5 to TRBJ2-3; TRBD2 matches 10 bases. The sequence was obtained from a male donor in good health. Some clones in this sample may be carry-over from other donors' samples. The CDR3 coding sequence is TGTGCCAGCGGTCGGGCTAGCGGGGGAATACGCACAGATACGCAGTATTTT. It encodes CASGRASGGIRTDTQYF.